The T cell receptor (beta chain) described here comes from a study of blood T cell repertoires in COVID-19. Study details: Acute and convalescent COVID-19 samples came from the United States, Italy and Spain. Sources were T cells, B-cell-depleted T cells, or PBMCs; the material itself was cDNA or gDNA.

Per the original methods: Using reference gene primer amplification, nucleated cell counts were estimated. Produced via immunoSEQ multiplex PCR; TCRdb's table is partial and in-frame only. The D gene and trimming were derived from the DNA, and the V and J assignments and clone size from that table. The sample carries some 670,000 clones, over 80% recorded once. Germline V gene sequence: CDR1 MDHEN, CDR2 SYDVKM. The CDR3 sequence is 15 residues long. V and J are TRBV28 and TRBJ1-1; perhaps TRBD1 as D (5 bases). The source is a woman between 18 and 30 years old with acute or convalescent COVID-19. The specimen was peripheral blood. The CDR3 nucleotides read TGTGCAGCCCCCAGGCAACAGGCCGGTGGGCCTGAAGCTTTCTTT. Its protein is CAAPRQQAGGPEAFF. Filled out from reference TRBV28 and TRBJ1-1, the complete variable domain reads DVKVTQSSRYLVKRTGEKVFLECVQDMDHENMFWYRQDPGLGLRLIYFSYDVKMKEKGDIPEGYSVSREKKERFSLILESASTNQTSMYLCAAPRQQAGGPEAFFGQGTRLTVV.